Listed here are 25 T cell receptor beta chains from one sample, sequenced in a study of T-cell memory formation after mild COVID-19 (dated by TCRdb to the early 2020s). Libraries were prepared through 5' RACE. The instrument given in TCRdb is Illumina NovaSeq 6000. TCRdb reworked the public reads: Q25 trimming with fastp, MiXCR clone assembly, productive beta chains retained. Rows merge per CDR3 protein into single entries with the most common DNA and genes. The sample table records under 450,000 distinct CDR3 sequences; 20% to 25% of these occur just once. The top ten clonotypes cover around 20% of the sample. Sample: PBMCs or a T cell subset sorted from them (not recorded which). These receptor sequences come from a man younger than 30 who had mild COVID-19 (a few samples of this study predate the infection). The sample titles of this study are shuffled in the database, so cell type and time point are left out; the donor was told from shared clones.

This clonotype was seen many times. This CDR3 is CASSLAGTGPTDTQYF. The CDR3 DNA reads TGCGCCAGCAGCTTAGCCGGGACAGGGCCCACAGATACGCAGTATTTT. This chain joins TRBV5-1 and TRBJ2-3; the match to TRBD1 covers 9 bases. The CDR3 length is 16 residues. The germline CDR1 and CDR2 sequences are SGHRS and YFSETQ. The V and J ends lost 2 bases and 2 bases, in that order; junction bases with no gene match: 6.

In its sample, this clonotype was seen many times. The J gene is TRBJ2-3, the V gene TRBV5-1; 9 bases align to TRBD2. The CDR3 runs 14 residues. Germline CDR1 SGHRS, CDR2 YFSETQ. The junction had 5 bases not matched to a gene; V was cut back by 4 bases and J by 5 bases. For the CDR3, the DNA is TGCGCCAGCAGCCGCAGCGGGGGGCAAGATACGCAGTATTTT. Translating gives CASSRSGGQDTQYF.

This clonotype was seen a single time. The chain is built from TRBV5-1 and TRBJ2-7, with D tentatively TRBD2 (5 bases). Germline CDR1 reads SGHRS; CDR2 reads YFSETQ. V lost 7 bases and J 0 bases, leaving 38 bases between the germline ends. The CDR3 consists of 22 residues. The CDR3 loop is CASHRRERPHRYSEWSSYEQYV. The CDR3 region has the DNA TGCGCCAGCCATAGGAGAGAGCGGCCCCATCGGTACTCGGAGTGGAGCTCCTACGAGCAGTACGTC.

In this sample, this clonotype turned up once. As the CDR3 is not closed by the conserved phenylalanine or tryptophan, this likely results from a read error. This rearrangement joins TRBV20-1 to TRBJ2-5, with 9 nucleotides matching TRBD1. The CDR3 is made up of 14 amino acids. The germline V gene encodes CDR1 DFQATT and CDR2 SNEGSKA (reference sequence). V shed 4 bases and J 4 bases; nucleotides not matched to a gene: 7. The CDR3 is CSAIYGQGRETQYL. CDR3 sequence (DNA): TGCAGTGCTATATATGGACAGGGGAGAGAGACCCAGTACTTA.

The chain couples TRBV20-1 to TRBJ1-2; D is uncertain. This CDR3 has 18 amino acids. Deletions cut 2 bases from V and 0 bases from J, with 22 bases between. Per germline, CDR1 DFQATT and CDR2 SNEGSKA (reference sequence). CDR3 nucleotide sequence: TGCAGTGCTAGAACCTCCAACTCGAACCTTAGAGCTAACTATGGCTACACCTTC. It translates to CSARTSNSNLRANYGYTF.

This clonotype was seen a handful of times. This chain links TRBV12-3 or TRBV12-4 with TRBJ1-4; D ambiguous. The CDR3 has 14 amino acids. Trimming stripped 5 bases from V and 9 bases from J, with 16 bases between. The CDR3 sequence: CASSQDGVVQKLFF. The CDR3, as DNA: TGTGCCAGCAGTCAGGACGGGGTAGTCCAAAAACTGTTTTTT.

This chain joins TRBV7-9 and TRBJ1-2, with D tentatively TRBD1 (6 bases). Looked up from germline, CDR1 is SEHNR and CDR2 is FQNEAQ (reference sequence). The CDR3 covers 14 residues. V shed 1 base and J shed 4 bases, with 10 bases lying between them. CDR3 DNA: TGTGCCAGCAGCTTAGAGGGGGTTAGCTATGGCTACACCTTC. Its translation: CASSLEGVSYGYTF.

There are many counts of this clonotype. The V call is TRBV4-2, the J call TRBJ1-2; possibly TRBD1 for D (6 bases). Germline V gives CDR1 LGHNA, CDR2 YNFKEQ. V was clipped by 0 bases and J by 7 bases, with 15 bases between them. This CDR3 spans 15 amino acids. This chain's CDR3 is CASSQDWSGAVGYTF. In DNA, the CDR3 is TGTGCCAGCAGCCAAGATTGGTCGGGGGCAGTTGGCTACACCTTC.

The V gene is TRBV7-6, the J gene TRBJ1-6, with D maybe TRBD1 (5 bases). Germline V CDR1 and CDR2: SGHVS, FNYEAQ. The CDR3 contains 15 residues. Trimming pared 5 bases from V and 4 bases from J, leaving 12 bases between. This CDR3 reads CASSEGIAYNSPLHF. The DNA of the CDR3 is TGTGCCAGCAGCGAGGGGATCGCGTATAATTCACCCCTCCACTTT.

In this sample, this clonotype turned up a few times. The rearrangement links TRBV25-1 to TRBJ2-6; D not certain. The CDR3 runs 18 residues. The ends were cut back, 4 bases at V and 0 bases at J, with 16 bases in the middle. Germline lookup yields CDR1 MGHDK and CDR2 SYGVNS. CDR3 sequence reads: CASSVRGVSSSGANVLTF. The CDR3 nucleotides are TGTGCCAGCAGTGTCCGTGGGGTTTCTAGCTCTGGGGCCAACGTCCTGACTTTC.

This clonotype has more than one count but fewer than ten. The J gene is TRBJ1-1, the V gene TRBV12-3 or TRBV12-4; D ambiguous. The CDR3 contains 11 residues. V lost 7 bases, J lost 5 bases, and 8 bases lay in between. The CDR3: CASNGGTEAFF. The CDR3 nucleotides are TGTGCCAGCAACGGCGGGACTGAAGCTTTCTTT.

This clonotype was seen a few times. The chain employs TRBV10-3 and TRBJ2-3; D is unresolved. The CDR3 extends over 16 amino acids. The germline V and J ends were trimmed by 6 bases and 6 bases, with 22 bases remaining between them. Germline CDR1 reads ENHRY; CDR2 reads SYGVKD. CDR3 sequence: CAISSGDSNARDTQYF. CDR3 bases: TGTGCCATCAGCTCCGGAGATTCCAACGCCAGGGATACGCAGTATTTT.

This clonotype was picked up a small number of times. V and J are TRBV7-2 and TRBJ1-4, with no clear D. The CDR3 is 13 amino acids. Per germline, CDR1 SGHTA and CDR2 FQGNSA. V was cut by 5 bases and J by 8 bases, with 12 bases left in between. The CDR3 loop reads CASSRESGEKLFF. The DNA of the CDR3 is TGTGCCAGCAGCCGAGAGAGTGGGGAAAAACTGTTTTTT.

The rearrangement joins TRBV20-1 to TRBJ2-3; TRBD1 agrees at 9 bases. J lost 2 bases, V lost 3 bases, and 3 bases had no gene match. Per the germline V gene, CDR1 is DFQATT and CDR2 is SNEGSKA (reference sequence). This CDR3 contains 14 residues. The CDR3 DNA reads TGCAGTGCTAGCGGGACAGGGTTCACAGATACGCAGTATTTT. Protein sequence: CSASGTGFTDTQYF.

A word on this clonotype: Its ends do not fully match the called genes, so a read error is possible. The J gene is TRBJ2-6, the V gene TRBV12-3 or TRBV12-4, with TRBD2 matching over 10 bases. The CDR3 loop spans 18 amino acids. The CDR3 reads CASTPPLAGDLRANVMTF. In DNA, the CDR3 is TGTGCCAGCACCCCTCCCCTAGCGGGGGACCTTCGGGCCAACGTCATGACTTTC.

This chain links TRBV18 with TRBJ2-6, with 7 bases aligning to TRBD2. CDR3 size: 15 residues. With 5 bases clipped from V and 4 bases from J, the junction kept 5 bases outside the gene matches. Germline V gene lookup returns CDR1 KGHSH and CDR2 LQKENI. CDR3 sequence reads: CASSTGGAGANVLTF. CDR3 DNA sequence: TGTGCCAGCTCAACGGGGGGAGCCGGGGCCAACGTCCTGACTTTC.

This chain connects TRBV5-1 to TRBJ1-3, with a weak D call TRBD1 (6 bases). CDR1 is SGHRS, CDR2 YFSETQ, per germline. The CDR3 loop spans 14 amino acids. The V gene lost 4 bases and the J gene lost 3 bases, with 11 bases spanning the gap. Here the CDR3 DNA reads TGCGCCAGCAGCCTGGACAGATATGGAAACACCATATATTTT. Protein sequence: CASSLDRYGNTIYF. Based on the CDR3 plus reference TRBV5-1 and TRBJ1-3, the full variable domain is KAGVTQTPRYLIKTRGQQVTLSCSPISGHRSVSWYQQTPGQGLQFLFEYFSETQRNKGNFPGRFSGRQFSNSRSEMNVSTLELGDSALYLCASSLDRYGNTIYFGEGSWLTVV.

The CDR3 protein is CSAPAGGTVDTQYF. The CDR3 DNA sequence: TGCAGTGCTCCAGCGGGGGGCACGGTAGATACGCAGTATTTT. The J gene is TRBJ2-3, the V gene TRBV20-1, with 9 bases matching TRBD2. This CDR3 has 14 amino acids. Germline assignment: CDR1 DFQATT and CDR2 SNEGSKA (reference sequence). J was trimmed by 5 bases and V by 5 bases; bases with no gene match: 8.

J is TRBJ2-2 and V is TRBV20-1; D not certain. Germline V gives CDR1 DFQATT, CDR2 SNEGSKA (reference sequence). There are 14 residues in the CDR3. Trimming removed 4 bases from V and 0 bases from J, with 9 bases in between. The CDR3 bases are TGCAGTGCTAAATGGCCGACGAACACCGGGGAGCTGTTTTTT. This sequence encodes CSAKWPTNTGELFF.

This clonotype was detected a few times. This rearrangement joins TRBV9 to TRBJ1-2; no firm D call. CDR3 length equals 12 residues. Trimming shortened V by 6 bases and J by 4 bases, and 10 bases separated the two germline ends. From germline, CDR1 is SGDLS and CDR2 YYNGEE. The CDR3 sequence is CASTQQFYGYTF. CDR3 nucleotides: TGTGCCAGCACACAGCAGTTCTATGGCTACACCTTC.

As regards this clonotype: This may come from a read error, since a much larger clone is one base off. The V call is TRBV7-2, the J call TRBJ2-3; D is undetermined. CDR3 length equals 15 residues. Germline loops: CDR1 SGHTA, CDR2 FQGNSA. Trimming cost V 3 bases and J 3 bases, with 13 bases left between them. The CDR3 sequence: CASSFSMAQTDTQYF. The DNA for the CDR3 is TGTGCCAGCAGCTTCTCCATGGCTCAGACAGATACGCAGTATTTT.

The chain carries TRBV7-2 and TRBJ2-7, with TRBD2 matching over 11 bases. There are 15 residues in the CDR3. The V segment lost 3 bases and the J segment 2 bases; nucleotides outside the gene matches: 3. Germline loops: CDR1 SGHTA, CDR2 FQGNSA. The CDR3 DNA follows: TGTGCCAGCAGCTTCCAGACTAGCGGGGCCTACGAGCAGTACTTC. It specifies CASSFQTSGAYEQYF.

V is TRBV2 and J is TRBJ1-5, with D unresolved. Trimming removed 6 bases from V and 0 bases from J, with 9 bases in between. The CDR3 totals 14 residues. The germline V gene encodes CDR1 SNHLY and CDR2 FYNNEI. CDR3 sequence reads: CASRSGYSNQPQHF. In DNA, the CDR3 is TGTGCCAGCAGGTCTGGTTATAGCAATCAGCCCCAGCATTTT.

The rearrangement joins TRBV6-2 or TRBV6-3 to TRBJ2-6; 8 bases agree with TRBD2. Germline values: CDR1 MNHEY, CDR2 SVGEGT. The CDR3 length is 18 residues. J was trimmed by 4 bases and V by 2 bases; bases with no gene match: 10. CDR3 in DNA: TGTGCCAGCAGTTACAACGGGGGGGCTCGCCTCGGGGCCAACGTCCTGACTTTC. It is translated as CASSYNGGARLGANVLTF.

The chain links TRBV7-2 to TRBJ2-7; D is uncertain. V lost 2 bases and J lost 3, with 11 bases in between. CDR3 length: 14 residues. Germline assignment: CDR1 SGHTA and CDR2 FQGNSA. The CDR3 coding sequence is TGTGCCAGCAGCTTACTGGGCAGAAACTACGAGCAGTACTTC. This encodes CASSLLGRNYEQYF.